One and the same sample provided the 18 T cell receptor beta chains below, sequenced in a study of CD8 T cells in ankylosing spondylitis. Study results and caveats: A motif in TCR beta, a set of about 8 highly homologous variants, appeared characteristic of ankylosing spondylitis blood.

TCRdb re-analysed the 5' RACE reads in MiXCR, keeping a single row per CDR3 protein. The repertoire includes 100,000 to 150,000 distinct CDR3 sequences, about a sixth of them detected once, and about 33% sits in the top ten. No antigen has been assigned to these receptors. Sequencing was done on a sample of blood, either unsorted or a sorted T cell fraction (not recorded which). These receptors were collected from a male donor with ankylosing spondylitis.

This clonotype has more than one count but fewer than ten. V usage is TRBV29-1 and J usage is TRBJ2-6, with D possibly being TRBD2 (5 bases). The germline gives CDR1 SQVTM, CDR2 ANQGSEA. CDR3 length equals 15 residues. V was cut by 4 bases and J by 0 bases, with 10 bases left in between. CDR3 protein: CSVVDGGSGANVLTF. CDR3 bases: TGCAGCGTTGTTGACGGAGGCTCTGGGGCCAACGTCCTGACTTTC.

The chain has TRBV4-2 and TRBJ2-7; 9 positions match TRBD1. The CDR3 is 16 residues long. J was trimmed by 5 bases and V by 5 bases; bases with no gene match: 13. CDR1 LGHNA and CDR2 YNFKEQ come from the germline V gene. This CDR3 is CASSLYGQGSVNEQYF. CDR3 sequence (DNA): TGTGCCAGCAGCTTATATGGACAGGGGAGTGTCAACGAGCAGTACTTC.

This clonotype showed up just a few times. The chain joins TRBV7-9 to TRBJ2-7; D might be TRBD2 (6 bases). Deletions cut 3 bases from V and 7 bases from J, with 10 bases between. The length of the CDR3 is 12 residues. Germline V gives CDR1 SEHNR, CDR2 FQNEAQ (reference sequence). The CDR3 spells CASSFRGGEQYF. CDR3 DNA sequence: TGTGCCAGCAGCTTCCGGGGAGGAGAGCAGTACTTC.

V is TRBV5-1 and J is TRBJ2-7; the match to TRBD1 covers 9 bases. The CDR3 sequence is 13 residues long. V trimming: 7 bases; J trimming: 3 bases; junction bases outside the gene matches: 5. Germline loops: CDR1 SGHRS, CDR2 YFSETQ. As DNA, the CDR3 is TGCGCCAGCGGTGGGACAGGGAGCTACGAGCAGTACTTC. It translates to CASGGTGSYEQYF.

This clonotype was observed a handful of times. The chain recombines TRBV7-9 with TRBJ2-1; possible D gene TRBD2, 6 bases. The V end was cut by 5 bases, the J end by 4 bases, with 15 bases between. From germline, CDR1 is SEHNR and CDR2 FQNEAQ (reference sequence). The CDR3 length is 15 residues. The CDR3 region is CASSQVRGAYNEQFF. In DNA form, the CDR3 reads TGTGCCAGCAGCCAGGTACGCGGGGCGTACAATGAGCAGTTCTTC.

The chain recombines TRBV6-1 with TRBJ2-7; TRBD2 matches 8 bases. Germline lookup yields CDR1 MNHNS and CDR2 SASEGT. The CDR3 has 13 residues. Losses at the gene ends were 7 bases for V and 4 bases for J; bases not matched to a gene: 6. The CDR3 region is CASNPLAGYEQYF. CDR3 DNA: TGTGCCAGCAACCCCCTAGCGGGTTACGAGCAGTACTTC.

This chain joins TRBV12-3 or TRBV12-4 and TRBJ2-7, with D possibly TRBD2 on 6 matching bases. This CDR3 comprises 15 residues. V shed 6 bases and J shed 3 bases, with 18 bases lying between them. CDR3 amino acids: CASSHVASAFYEQYF. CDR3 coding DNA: TGTGCCAGCAGCCACGTAGCTAGCGCGTTCTACGAGCAGTACTTC.

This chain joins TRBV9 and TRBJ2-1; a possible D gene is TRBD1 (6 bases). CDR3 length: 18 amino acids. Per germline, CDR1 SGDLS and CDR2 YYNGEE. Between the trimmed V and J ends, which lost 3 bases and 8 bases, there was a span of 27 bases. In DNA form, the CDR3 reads TGTGCCAGCAGCGCGGCCGCTACAGGGACCTATCCTATCGATGAGCAGTTCTTC. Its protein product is CASSAAATGTYPIDEQFF. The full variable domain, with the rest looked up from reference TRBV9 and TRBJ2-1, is DSGVTQTPKHLITATGQRVTLRCSPRSGDLSVYWYQQSLDQGLQFLIQYYNGEERAKGNILERFSAQQFPDLHSELNLSSLELGDSALYFCASSAAATGTYPIDEQFFGPGTRLTVL.

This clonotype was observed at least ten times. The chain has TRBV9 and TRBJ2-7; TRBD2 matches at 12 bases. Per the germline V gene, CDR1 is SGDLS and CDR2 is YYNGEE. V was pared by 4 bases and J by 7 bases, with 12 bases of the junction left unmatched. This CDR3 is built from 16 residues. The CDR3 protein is CASSPRRTSGNVEQYF. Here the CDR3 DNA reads TGTGCCAGCAGCCCCCGACGGACTAGCGGGAATGTGGAGCAGTACTTC.

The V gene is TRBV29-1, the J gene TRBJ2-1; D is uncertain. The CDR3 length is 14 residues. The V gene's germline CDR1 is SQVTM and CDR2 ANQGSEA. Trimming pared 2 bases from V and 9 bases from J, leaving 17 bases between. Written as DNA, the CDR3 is TGCAGCGTTGAATTTGGTTTCCCTCGTGCTGAGCAGTTCTTC. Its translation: CSVEFGFPRAEQFF.

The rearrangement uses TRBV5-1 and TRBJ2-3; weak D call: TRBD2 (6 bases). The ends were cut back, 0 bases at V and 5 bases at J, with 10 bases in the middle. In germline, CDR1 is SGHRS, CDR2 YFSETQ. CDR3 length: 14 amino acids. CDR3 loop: CASSLVGAGDTQYF. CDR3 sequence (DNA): TGCGCCAGCAGCTTGGTGGGAGCGGGAGATACGCAGTATTTT.

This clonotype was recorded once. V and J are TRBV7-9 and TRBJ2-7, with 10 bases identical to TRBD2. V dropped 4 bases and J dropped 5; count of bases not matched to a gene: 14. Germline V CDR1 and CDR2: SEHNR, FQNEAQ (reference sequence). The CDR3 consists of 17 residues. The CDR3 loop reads CASSSALVAGGLHEQYF. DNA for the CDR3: TGTGCCAGCAGCTCCGCCCTGGTAGCGGGAGGCCTCCACGAGCAGTACTTC.

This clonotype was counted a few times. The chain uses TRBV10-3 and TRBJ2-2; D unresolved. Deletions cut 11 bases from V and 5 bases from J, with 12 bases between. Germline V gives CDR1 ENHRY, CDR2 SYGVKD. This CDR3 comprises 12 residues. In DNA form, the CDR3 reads TGTGCCGTAACGGCGCGGACCGGGGAGCTGTTTTTT. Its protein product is CAVTARTGELFF.

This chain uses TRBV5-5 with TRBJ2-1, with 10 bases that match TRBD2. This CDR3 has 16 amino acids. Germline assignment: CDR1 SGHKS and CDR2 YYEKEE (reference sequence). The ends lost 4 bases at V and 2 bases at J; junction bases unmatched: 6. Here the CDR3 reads CASSLSGRPPYNEQFF. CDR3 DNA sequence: TGTGCCAGCAGCCTTAGCGGGAGGCCCCCCTACAATGAGCAGTTCTTC.

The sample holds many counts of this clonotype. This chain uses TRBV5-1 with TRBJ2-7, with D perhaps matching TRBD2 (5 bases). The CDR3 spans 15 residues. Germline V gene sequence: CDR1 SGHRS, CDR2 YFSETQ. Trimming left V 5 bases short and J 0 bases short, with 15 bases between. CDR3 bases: TGCGCCAGCAGTCCGTGGGAGACCAGCTCCTACGAGCAGTACTTC. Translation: CASSPWETSSYEQYF.

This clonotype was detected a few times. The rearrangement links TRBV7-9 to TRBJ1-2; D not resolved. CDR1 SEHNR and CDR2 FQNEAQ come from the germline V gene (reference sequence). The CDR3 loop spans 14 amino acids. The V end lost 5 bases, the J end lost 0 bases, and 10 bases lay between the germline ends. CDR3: CASSPLGANYGYTF. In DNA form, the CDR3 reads TGTGCCAGCAGCCCCCTGGGAGCTAACTATGGCTACACCTTC. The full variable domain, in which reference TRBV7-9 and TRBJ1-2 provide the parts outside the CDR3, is DTGVSQNPRHKITKRGQNVTFRCDPISEHNRLYWYRQTLGQGPEFLTYFQNEAQLEKSRLLSDRFSAERPKGSFSTLEIQRTEQGDSAMYLCASSPLGANYGYTFGSGTRLTVV.

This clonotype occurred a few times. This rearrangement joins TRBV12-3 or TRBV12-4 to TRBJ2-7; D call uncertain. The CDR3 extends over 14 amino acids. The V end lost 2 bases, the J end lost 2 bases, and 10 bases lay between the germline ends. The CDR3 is CASSLFGTTYEQYF. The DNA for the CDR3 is TGTGCCAGCAGTTTATTTGGAACCACCTACGAGCAGTACTTC.

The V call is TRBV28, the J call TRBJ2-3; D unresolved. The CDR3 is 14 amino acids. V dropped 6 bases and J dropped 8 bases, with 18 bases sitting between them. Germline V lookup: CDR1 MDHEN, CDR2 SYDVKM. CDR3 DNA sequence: TGTGCCAGCAGCCACATAAACTCGACGAGTACGCAGTATTTT. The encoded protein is CASSHINSTSTQYF.